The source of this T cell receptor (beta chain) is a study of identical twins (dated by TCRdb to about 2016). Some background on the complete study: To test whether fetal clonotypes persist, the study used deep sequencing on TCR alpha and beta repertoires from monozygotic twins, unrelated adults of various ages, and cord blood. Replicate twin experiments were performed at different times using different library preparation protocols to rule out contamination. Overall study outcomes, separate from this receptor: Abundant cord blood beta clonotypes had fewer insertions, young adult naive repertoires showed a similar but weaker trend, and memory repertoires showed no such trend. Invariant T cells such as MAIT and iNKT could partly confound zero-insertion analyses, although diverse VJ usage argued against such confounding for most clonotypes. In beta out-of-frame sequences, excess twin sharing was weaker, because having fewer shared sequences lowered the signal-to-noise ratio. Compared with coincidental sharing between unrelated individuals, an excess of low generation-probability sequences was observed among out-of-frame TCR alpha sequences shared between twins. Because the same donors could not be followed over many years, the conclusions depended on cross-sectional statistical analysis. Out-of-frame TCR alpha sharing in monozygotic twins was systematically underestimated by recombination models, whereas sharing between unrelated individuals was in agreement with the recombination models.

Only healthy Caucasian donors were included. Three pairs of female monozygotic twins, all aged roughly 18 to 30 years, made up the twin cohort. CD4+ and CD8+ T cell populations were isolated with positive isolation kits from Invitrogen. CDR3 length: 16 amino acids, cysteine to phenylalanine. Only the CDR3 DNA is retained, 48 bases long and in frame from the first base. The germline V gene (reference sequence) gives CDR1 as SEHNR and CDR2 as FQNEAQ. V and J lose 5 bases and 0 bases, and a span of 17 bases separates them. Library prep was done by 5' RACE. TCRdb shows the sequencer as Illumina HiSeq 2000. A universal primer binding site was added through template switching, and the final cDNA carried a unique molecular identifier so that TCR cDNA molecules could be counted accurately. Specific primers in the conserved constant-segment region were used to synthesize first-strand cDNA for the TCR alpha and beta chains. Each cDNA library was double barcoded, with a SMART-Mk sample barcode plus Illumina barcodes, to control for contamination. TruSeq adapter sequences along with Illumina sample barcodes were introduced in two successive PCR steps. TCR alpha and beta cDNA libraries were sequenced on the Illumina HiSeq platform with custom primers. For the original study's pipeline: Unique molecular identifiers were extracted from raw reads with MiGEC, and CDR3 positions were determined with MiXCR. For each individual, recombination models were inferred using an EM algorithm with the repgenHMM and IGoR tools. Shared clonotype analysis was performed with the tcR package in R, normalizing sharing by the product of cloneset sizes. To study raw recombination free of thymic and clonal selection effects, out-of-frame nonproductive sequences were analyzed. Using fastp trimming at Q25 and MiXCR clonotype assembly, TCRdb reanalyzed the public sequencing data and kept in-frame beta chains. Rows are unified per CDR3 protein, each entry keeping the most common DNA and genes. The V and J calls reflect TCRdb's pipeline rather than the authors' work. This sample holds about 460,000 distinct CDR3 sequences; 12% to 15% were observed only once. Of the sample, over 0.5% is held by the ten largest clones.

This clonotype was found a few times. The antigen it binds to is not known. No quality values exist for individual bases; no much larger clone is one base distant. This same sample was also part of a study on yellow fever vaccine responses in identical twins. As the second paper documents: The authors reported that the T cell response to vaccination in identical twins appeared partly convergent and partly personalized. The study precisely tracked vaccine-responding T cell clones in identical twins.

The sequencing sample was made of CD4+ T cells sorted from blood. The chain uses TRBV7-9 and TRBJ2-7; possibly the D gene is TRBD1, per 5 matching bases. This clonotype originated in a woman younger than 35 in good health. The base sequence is TGTGCCAGCAGCCCGAAACAGGCCCCAAGCTCCTACGAGCAGTACTTC. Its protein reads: CASSPKQAPSSYEQYF.